This T cell receptor (beta chain) was retrieved from a study of T cell clones after liver transplantation. Study-wide background: Post-transplant blood was tracked for graft-donor-reactive T cell clones identified in a pre-transplant mixed lymphocyte reaction. Three of eight recipients were HCV-positive; others had non-autoimmune, non-viral indications.

CDR3 size: 15 residues. The V gene lost 2 bases and the J gene lost 0 bases, with 11 bases spanning the gap. Germline values: CDR1 KGHSH, CDR2 LQKENI. Here immunoSEQ multiplex PCR was the method, and the copy in TCRdb shows in-frame clones only, minus some. This table has approximately 55,000 clones, 60% to 80% appearing once. This clonotype was sampled from a human donor who received a liver transplant. The chain recombines TRBV18 with TRBJ2-7; a possible D gene is TRBD2 (6 bases). Sequencing used CD4+ T cells from blood, obtained before liver transplant. CDR3 nucleotides: TGTGCCAGCTCACCAGAGGCGGGGCTCTCCTACGAGCAGTACTTC. It is translated as CASSPEAGLSYEQYF.